The 25 T cell receptor beta chains in this list originate from one sample, sequenced in a study of blood T cell repertoires in COVID-19. TCRdb's copy holds only in-frame clones and misses some; the assay was immunoSEQ multiplex PCR. The sample consists of about 220,000 clones, about 90% of them appearing once. The sample comprised peripheral blood. The receptors derive from a man between 35 and 55 years old with active or convalescent COVID-19.

This chain uses TRBV3-1 (or the pseudogene TRBV3-2) with TRBJ2-7; 8 nucleotides match TRBD2. J lost 0 bases, V lost 4 bases, and 5 bases had no gene match. The CDR3 loop spans 15 amino acids. CDR1 LGHDT and CDR2 YNNKEL come from the germline V gene (reference sequence). CDR3 residues: CASSPRGGDSYEQYF. CDR3 in DNA: TGTGCCAGCAGCCCTCGGGGGGGTGACTCCTACGAGCAGTACTTC.

This chain connects TRBV27 to TRBJ1-3; D remains ambiguous. The CDR3 runs to 13 residues. The germline CDR1 and CDR2 sequences are MNHEY and SMNVEV (reference sequence). The germline V and J ends were trimmed by 9 bases and 2 bases, with 11 bases remaining between them. The CDR3 DNA reads as TGTGCCAGTTCGGGAGGGACTGGAAACACCATATATTTT. Amino acids: CASSGGTGNTIYF.

The chain joins TRBV6-5 to TRBJ1-4; 7 nucleotides agree with TRBD1. Germline-derived CDR1 and CDR2 are MNHEY and SVGAGI. The V and J ends lost 6 bases and 5 bases, in that order; junction bases with no gene match: 9. The CDR3 is 15 amino acids. CDR3 region: CASRDRVEGNEKLFF. CDR3 in DNA: TGTGCCAGCAGAGACAGGGTGGAGGGAAATGAAAAACTGTTTTTT.

V is TRBV5-5 and J is TRBJ1-1; 9 bases fit TRBD1. Trimming took 2 bases from V and 2 from J; bases not matched to a gene: 4. The CDR3 contains 15 residues. CDR1 SGHKS and CDR2 YYEKEE come from the germline V gene (reference sequence). The chain's CDR3 is CASSLGTGINTEAFF. The CDR3 bases are TGTGCCAGCAGCTTAGGGACAGGGATTAACACTGAAGCTTTCTTT.

V and J are TRBV5-1 and TRBJ1-6, with 9 bases aligning to TRBD1. The CDR3 is made up of 15 amino acids. Germline values: CDR1 SGHRS, CDR2 YFSETQ. The V and J ends lost 3 bases and 6 bases, in that order; junction bases with no gene match: 4. In DNA form, the CDR3 reads TGCGCCAGCAGCTGGGGACAGGGCGTTAATTCACCCCTCCACTTT. Translation gives CASSWGQGVNSPLHF.

The chain uses TRBV18 and TRBJ2-1, with 7 bases matching TRBD2. CDR3 length equals 21 residues. In germline, CDR1 is KGHSH, CDR2 LQKENI. V lost 4 bases to trimming and J lost 2 bases; unmatched junction nucleotides: 23. CDR3 sequence reads: CASSLAAGERGRDRAYNEQFF. The DNA of the CDR3 is TGTGCCAGCTCACTAGCGGCGGGGGAGCGCGGAAGAGATAGAGCCTACAATGAGCAGTTCTTC.

J is TRBJ1-1 and V is TRBV10-3; D is ambiguous. CDR3 length equals 16 residues. From germline, CDR1 is ENHRY and CDR2 SYGVKD. V was clipped by 1 base and J by 4 bases, with 16 bases between them. The CDR3 protein is CAISEFYRGGGTEAFF. CDR3 coding DNA: TGTGCCATCAGTGAGTTTTACCGAGGTGGAGGCACTGAAGCTTTCTTT.

The CDR3 nucleotides read TGTGCCAGCAGCGTAGACCGTCGGGGGGGCGAGCAGTACTTC. Protein: CASSVDRRGGEQYF. The genes are TRBV9 and TRBJ2-7; TRBD2 matches 8 bases. CDR1 is SGDLS, CDR2 YYNGEE, per germline. Trimming cost V 0 bases and J 6 bases; bases outside gene matches: 5. The CDR3 runs 14 residues.

The CDR3 DNA reads as TGTGCCAGTAGTATGCGGGGGGCAAGCAATCAGCCCCAGCATTTT. Protein product: CASSMRGASNQPQHF. The chain is built from TRBV19 and TRBJ1-5, with D possibly being TRBD1 (6 bases). CDR1 and CDR2 from the germline V gene are LNHDA and SQIVND (reference sequence). Trimming removed 3 bases from V and 1 base from J, with 10 bases in between. The CDR3 extends over 15 amino acids.

The CDR3 DNA reads TGTGCCAGCAGCTTCTCCTGGCTAGACCGACAGTACTTC. Encoded protein: CASSFSWLDRQYF. The chain couples TRBV7-2 to TRBJ2-7; D not certain. Trimming stripped 3 bases from V and 10 bases from J, with 16 bases between. There are 13 residues in the CDR3. Germline loops: CDR1 SGHTA, CDR2 FQGNSA.

This clone occurred a few times. The chain carries TRBV28 and TRBJ1-2; 11 nucleotides match TRBD1. Per the germline V gene, CDR1 is MDHEN and CDR2 is SYDVKM. The trim removed 10 bases at V and 5 bases at J, leaving 9 bases unmatched. CDR3 size: 14 residues. CDR3 nucleotides: TGTGCCACCTTTAAGGACAGGGGGCGTTATGGCTACACCTTC. Translating gives CATFKDRGRYGYTF.

The chain uses TRBV5-1 and TRBJ2-7; 9 bases map to TRBD1. V lost 4 bases, J lost 2 bases, and 1 base stayed unmatched. Germline CDR1 SGHRS, CDR2 YFSETQ. The CDR3 runs to 13 residues. The CDR3 loop is CASSRDRAYEQYF. The CDR3 DNA sequence: TGCGCCAGCAGCAGGGACAGGGCCTACGAGCAGTACTTC. Full variable domain (rest looked up from reference TRBV5-1 and TRBJ2-7): KAGVTQTPRYLIKTRGQQVTLSCSPISGHRSVSWYQQTPGQGLQFLFEYFSETQRNKGNFPGRFSGRQFSNSRSEMNVSTLELGDSALYLCASSRDRAYEQYFGPGTRLTVT.

This chain links TRBV27 with TRBJ1-4; D is uncertain. The V gene lost 5 bases and the J gene lost 2 bases, with 12 bases spanning the gap. Per the germline V gene, CDR1 is MNHEY and CDR2 is SMNVEV (reference sequence). There are 15 residues in the CDR3. This CDR3 is CASSILWATNEKLFF. Here the CDR3 DNA reads TGTGCCAGCAGTATCCTATGGGCCACTAATGAAAAACTGTTTTTT. Combining the CDR3 with reference TRBV27 and TRBJ1-4 gives the whole variable domain EAQVTQNPRYLITVTGKKLTVTCSQNMNHEYMSWYRQDPGLGLRQIYYSMNVEVTDKGDVPEGYKVSRKEKRNFPLILESPSPNQTSLYFCASSILWATNEKLFFGSGTQLSVL.

This rearrangement joins TRBV6-5 to TRBJ2-3; TRBD2 is a possible D gene (7 bases). Germline assignment: CDR1 MNHEY and CDR2 SVGAGI. The length of the CDR3 is 12 residues. V dropped 2 bases and J dropped 9 bases, with 9 bases sitting between them. The CDR3 spells CASSYGGGTQYF. CDR3 nucleotides: TGTGCCAGCAGTTACGGGGGGGGCACGCAGTATTTT.

The chain combines TRBV11-2 with TRBJ2-2; 9 bases match TRBD2. Trimming took 8 bases from V and 4 from J; bases not matched to a gene: 5. The CDR3 covers 14 residues. CDR1 is SGHAT, CDR2 FQNNGV, per germline. The CDR3 DNA reads as TGTGCCAGCGCCGGGACTAGCACCACCGGGGAGCTGTTTTTT. Protein product: CASAGTSTTGELFF.

The chain uses TRBV6-5 and TRBJ1-1; 8 bases are shared with TRBD1. Unmatched junction bases numbered 8, after V lost 7 bases and J lost 4 bases. Germline CDR1 is MNHEY and CDR2 is SVGAGI. The CDR3 is made up of 14 amino acids. As DNA, the CDR3 is TGTGCCAGCATCTTCAGGGGGCGCGGCACTGAAGCTTTCTTT. It specifies CASIFRGRGTEAFF.

There are a few counts of this clone. The chain recombines TRBV24-1 with TRBJ1-2; 7 nucleotides line up with TRBD1. Germline V lookup: CDR1 KGHDR, CDR2 SFDVKD. V dropped 2 bases and J dropped 5; count of bases not matched to a gene: 10. The CDR3 contains 16 residues. Written as DNA, the CDR3 is TGTGCCACCAGTGATTCTCAACCCGGGACAGCATATGGCTACACCTTC. It codes for CATSDSQPGTAYGYTF.

The rearrangement uses TRBV28 and TRBJ1-2; TRBD1 might be the D (6 bases). The germline gives CDR1 MDHEN, CDR2 SYDVKM. V was trimmed by 4 bases and J by 0 bases, leaving 15 bases between them. The CDR3 covers 16 residues. CDR3 region: CASSYQGLLSNYGYTF. In DNA form, the CDR3 reads TGTGCCAGCAGTTATCAGGGGCTTCTCTCTAACTATGGCTACACCTTC.

This clone was seen just once. This CDR3 reads CASSLEGFNYGYTF. Written as DNA, the CDR3 is TGCGCCAGCAGCTTAGAGGGTTTTAACTATGGCTACACCTTC. This sequence joins TRBV5-1 and TRBJ1-2; D is unclear. This CDR3 contains 14 residues. With 2 bases removed from V and 1 base from J, the gap between germline ends came to 9 bases. CDR1 is SGHRS, CDR2 YFSETQ, per germline.

The chain recombines TRBV12-5 with TRBJ2-7; 7 nucleotides agree with TRBD2. With 3 bases clipped from V and 2 bases from J, the junction kept 4 bases outside the gene matches. CDR1 and CDR2 (germline): LGHNT, FRNRAP. The length of the CDR3 is 14 residues. This chain's CDR3 is CASGFLADTYEQYF. The DNA of the CDR3 is TGTGCTAGTGGTTTCCTAGCGGATACCTACGAGCAGTACTTC.

The chain links TRBV28 to TRBJ1-2, with D maybe TRBD1 (6 bases). V shed 6 bases and J shed 7 bases, with 24 bases lying between them. Germline V CDR1 and CDR2: MDHEN, SYDVKM. This CDR3 spans 16 amino acids. CDR3 bases: TGTGCCAGCAGCAAAGGGACATCGAAAGGGACAACTGGCTACACCTTC. Amino acids: CASSKGTSKGTTGYTF.

The chain recombines TRBV5-1 with TRBJ1-1; a possible D gene is TRBD1 (5 bases). CDR1 is SGHRS and CDR2 is YFSETQ in the germline V gene. Trimming removed 2 bases from V and 1 base from J, with 12 bases in between. The CDR3 has 15 amino acids. The chain's CDR3 is CASSFQAGGNTEAFF. CDR3 sequence (DNA): TGCGCCAGCAGCTTCCAGGCGGGGGGGAACACTGAAGCTTTCTTT.

The chain couples TRBV19 to TRBJ2-1; 7 nucleotides align to TRBD1. Germline lookup yields CDR1 LNHDA and CDR2 SQIVND (reference sequence). The length of the CDR3 is 14 residues. Trimming took 6 bases from V and 3 from J; bases not matched to a gene: 5. This chain's CDR3 is CASRSGTDYNEQFF. The CDR3 DNA is TGTGCCAGTAGGTCCGGGACAGACTACAATGAGCAGTTCTTC.

The rearrangement uses TRBV10-3 and TRBJ2-1; D gene unclear. CDR1 ENHRY and CDR2 SYGVKD come from the germline V gene. There are 15 residues in the CDR3. Between the trimmed V and J ends, which lost 1 base and 2 bases, there was a span of 9 bases. CDR3 region: CAISELSQAYNEQFF. The CDR3 coding sequence is TGTGCCATCAGTGAGTTGAGTCAGGCCTACAATGAGCAGTTCTTC.

CDR3 sequence reads: CASSYFFSLNQSYTF. CDR3 DNA: TGTGCCAGCAGTTACTTTTTTTCTTTAAACCAGAGCTACACCTTC. The chain joins TRBV6-5 to TRBJ1-2; D is unresolved. Germline loops: CDR1 MNHEY, CDR2 SVGAGI. Trimming took off 1 base at V and 9 bases at J, with 18 bases between the two ends. The CDR3 spans 15 residues.